The next 14 T cell receptor beta chains were all read from a single sample in a study of blood T cell repertoires in COVID-19. Sequenced by immunoSEQ multiplex PCR; TCRdb stores in-frame clones only, minus some. The data hold under 300,000 clones, with approximately 83% observed a single time. Material: peripheral blood. These receptors were collected from a woman aged 70-85 years with acute or convalescent COVID-19.

This clone was counted once. The chain employs TRBV5-1 and TRBJ1-6; 11 nucleotides line up with TRBD1. The germline CDR1 and CDR2 sequences are SGHRS and YFSETQ. The V gene end was trimmed by 3 bases and the J gene end by 7 bases; junction bases not matched to a gene: 3. CDR3 length: 15 amino acids. CDR3 in DNA: TGCGCCAGCAGCTCCGGGACAGGGGGGAATTCACCCCTCCACTTT. Translation gives CASSSGTGGNSPLHF.

CDR3 in DNA: TGTGCCAGCAGCGCCCGGGGGGTCAGGAGTCAGCCCCAGCATTTT. Translation gives CASSARGVRSQPQHF. This chain joins TRBV2 and TRBJ1-5; perhaps TRBD1 as D (5 bases). Trimming took 6 bases from V and 6 from J, leaving 18 bases between them. CDR1 is SNHLY and CDR2 is FYNNEI in the germline V gene. The CDR3 has 15 residues.

The chain is built from TRBV19 and TRBJ1-2, with D perhaps matching TRBD1 (5 bases). This CDR3 has 11 amino acids. Trimming left V 8 bases short and J 8 bases short, with 12 bases between. Per germline, CDR1 LNHDA and CDR2 SQIVND (reference sequence). CDR3 amino acids: CASGHSPGYTF. The CDR3 nucleotides are TGTGCCAGTGGACATAGTCCGGGCTACACCTTC.

The rearrangement joins TRBV5-5 to TRBJ1-4; D might be TRBD1 (6 bases). There are 15 residues in the CDR3. Trimming shortened V by 4 bases and J by 6 bases, and 16 bases separated the two germline ends. Germline-derived CDR1 and CDR2 are SGHKS and YYEKEE (reference sequence). As DNA, the CDR3 is TGTGCCAGCAGCCACTTTCAGGGGAGGGATGAAAAACTGTTTTTT. This encodes CASSHFQGRDEKLFF.

In nucleotides, the CDR3 is TGTGCCACCAGTGTAGGCGGGGGGCCCACAGATACGCAGTATTTT. Its protein is CATSVGGGPTDTQYF. The rearrangement joins TRBV24-1 to TRBJ2-3; the match to TRBD2 covers 8 bases. The CDR3 is 15 amino acids. V was clipped by 5 bases and J by 2 bases; unmatched bases: 5. Germline-derived CDR1 and CDR2 are KGHDR and SFDVKD.

CDR3 amino acids: CASTPSGTGGNEQFF. The CDR3 DNA reads TGTGCCAGCACCCCCTCCGGGACAGGGGGCAATGAGCAGTTCTTC. The rearrangement joins TRBV28 to TRBJ2-1; 11 bases agree with TRBD1. Germline V lookup: CDR1 MDHEN, CDR2 SYDVKM. J was trimmed by 6 bases and V by 7 bases; bases with no gene match: 8. The CDR3 spans 15 residues.

The chain uses TRBV5-1 and TRBJ1-1, with TRBD1 matching 11 bases. The CDR3 is 14 amino acids. The germline CDR1 and CDR2 sequences are SGHRS and YFSETQ. V trimming: 7 bases; J trimming: 3 bases; junction bases outside the gene matches: 5. The CDR3 region has the DNA TGCGCCAGCGGGACAGGGGGAGGGTACACTGAAGCTTTCTTT. This encodes CASGTGGGYTEAFF.

This chain uses TRBV27 with TRBJ2-7; tentative D call: TRBD2 (5 bases). Per the germline V gene, CDR1 is MNHEY and CDR2 is SMNVEV (reference sequence). With 3 bases removed from V and 2 bases from J, the gap between germline ends came to 11 bases. The CDR3 extends over 14 amino acids. CDR3 loop: CASSLRRAPYEQYF. The CDR3 nucleotides are TGTGCCAGCAGTTTGAGGCGGGCCCCCTACGAGCAGTACTTC.

The chain recombines TRBV12-3 or TRBV12-4 with TRBJ1-1; TRBD1 matches 8 bases. The length of the CDR3 is 12 residues. The trim removed 5 bases at V and 12 bases at J, leaving 8 bases unmatched. The CDR3 region has the DNA TGTGCCAGCAGTCTTGGACAGGGTGCAACTTTCTTT. Protein sequence: CASSLGQGATFF.

The rearrangement uses TRBV18 and TRBJ1-2; a possible D gene is TRBD1 (6 bases). With 4 bases removed from V and 6 bases from J, the gap between germline ends came to 12 bases. The CDR3 is made up of 13 amino acids. Germline V gene lookup returns CDR1 KGHSH and CDR2 LQKENI. The CDR3 nucleotides are TGTGCCAGCTCACGGGACACGGAACATGGCTACACCTTC. Translation gives CASSRDTEHGYTF.

The CDR3 is CASSFPIGAGELFF. The CDR3 DNA is TGCGCCAGCAGCTTCCCGATCGGAGCCGGGGAGCTGTTTTTT. V usage is TRBV5-1 and J usage is TRBJ2-2; no definite D call. In germline, CDR1 is SGHRS, CDR2 YFSETQ. The CDR3 runs 14 residues. Between the trimmed V and J ends, which lost 2 bases and 6 bases, there was a span of 11 bases.

V is TRBV4-1 and J is TRBJ1-1, with D tentatively TRBD1 (6 bases). In germline, CDR1 is MGHRA, CDR2 YSYEKL. The V gene lost 3 bases and the J gene lost 8 bases, with 19 bases spanning the gap. The CDR3 consists of 15 residues. For the CDR3, the DNA is TGCGCCAGCAGCCATGAATGGACAGCTCCCTTCGAAGCTTTCTTT. Translation gives CASSHEWTAPFEAFF.

The rearrangement links TRBV9 to TRBJ2-3, with TRBD2 identical over 10 bases. The V gene's germline CDR1 is SGDLS and CDR2 YYNGEE. This CDR3 spans 16 amino acids. V dropped 4 bases and J dropped 9; count of bases not matched to a gene: 14. CDR3 amino acids: CASSSSSGGGQGTQYF. The DNA of the CDR3 is TGTGCCAGCAGCTCTTCTAGCGGGGGAGGCCAGGGGACGCAGTATTTT.

The chain combines TRBV5-1 with TRBJ2-1, with 7 bases matching TRBD2. The V gene end was trimmed by 4 bases and the J gene end by 10 bases; junction bases not matched to a gene: 17. Germline CDR1 SGHRS, CDR2 YFSETQ. CDR3 length equals 16 residues. The CDR3 loop reads CASSPAVAGDPREQFF. The CDR3 DNA sequence: TGCGCCAGCAGCCCCGCGGTGGCGGGGGACCCACGCGAGCAGTTCTTC.